This TCR beta chain was obtained from a study of identical twins. V was clipped by 3 bases and J by 4 bases, with 7 bases between them. Germline lookup yields CDR1 SGDLS and CDR2 YYNGEE. The CDR3 covers 13 residues. This clonotype occurred many times. TCRdb processed the 5' RACE reads anew with MiXCR; each CDR3 protein has one entry. The sample comprises 550,000 to 800,000 distinct CDR3 sequences, 7.1% of which are singletons, and 1.6% rests with the top ten. The same specimen was also included in a second study, on yellow fever vaccine responses in identical twins.

This TCR was recovered from a woman younger than 30 in good health. The gene calls are TRBV9 and TRBJ2-2; D is unclear. Sequenced: PBMCs. The CDR3 DNA sequence: TGTGCCAGCAGCGACCGTCCCACCGGGGAGCTGTTTTTT. This gives the protein CASSDRPTGELFF.